This is a list of T cell receptor beta chains from one sample in a study of blood T cells in healthy people across ages. MiXCR, run by TCRdb on the 5' RACE reads, gives a single entry per CDR3 protein. Counted here are roughly 2 million distinct CDR3 sequences, about 49% occurring once; the ten biggest clones make up around 2.1%. Material for sequencing was blood. These receptors were obtained from a woman in her 40s in good health. CDR3s include the opening cysteine and the closing phenylalanine or tryptophan. The order of the fields is V gene, clone size, J gene, D gene, CDR3 protein, CDR3 DNA. D genes are given only for firm matches. Size is omitted from some rows. Given values are once, few, many or a class for expanded clones.

TRBV6-5	few	TRBJ2-7	TRBD2	CASRMTSGPTKEQYF	TGTGCCAGCAGGATGACTAGCGGGCCGACTAAAGAGCAGTACTTC
TRBV20-1	NA	TRBJ1-1	NA	CLITTENTEAFF	TGCCTTATTACTACGGAGAACACTGAAGCTTTCTTT
TRBV6-2/TRBV6-3	NA	TRBJ2-3	NA	CASRTYPATDTQYF	TGTGCCAGCAGAACCTATCCAGCCACAGATACGCAGTATTTT
TRBV27	few	TRBJ2-7	NA	CASTKTDSPYEQYF	TGTGCCAGCACCAAGACGGACTCCCCCTACGAGCAGTACTTC
TRBV29-1	few	TRBJ2-7	TRBD2	CSVRLAAYSYEQYF	TGCAGCGTCCGACTAGCGGCCTACTCCTACGAGCAGTACTTC
TRBV5-1	few	TRBJ2-4	TRBD1	CASSSGVQGAVENIQYF	TGCGCCAGCAGCTCCGGAGTACAGGGGGCAGTGGAAAACATTCAGTACTTC
TRBV9	NA	TRBJ2-3	NA	CASIVQGTDTQYF	TGTGCCAGCATCGTTCAGGGAACAGATACGCAGTATTTT
TRBV11-2	few	TRBJ2-1	TRBD2	CASRQLAANNEQFF	TGTGCCAGCAGACAACTAGCGGCGAACAATGAGCAGTTCTTC
TRBV7-2	NA	TRBJ2-5	TRBD1	CASRKGTGSTAQYF	TGTGCCAGCAGGAAAGGGACAGGATCGACGGCCCAGTACTTC
TRBV27	NA	TRBJ2-3	NA	CASSSPHLNTQYF	TGTGCCAGCAGTTCACCCCACCTTAATACGCAGTATTTT
TRBV5-1	NA	TRBJ2-5	TRBD1	CASSGQGRVAETQYF	TGCGCCAGCAGCGGACAGGGGCGGGTGGCAGAGACCCAGTACTTC
TRBV6-2/TRBV6-3	few	TRBJ1-2	NA	CASRGPGTHGYTF	TGTGCCAGCAGAGGACCCGGGACACATGGCTACACCTTC
TRBV2	few	TRBJ2-4	TRBD1	CASRADRGIGNIQYF	TGTGCCAGCAGAGCGGACAGGGGAATTGGGAACATTCAGTACTTC
TRBV3-1	NA	TRBJ2-5	TRBD2	CARSQLAGIQETQYF	TGTGCCAGAAGCCAACTAGCGGGCATACAAGAGACCCAGTACTTC
TRBV27	NA	TRBJ1-4	TRBD1	CASRPGTGIEKLFF	TGTGCCAGCAGGCCCGGGACAGGAATTGAAAAACTGTTTTTT